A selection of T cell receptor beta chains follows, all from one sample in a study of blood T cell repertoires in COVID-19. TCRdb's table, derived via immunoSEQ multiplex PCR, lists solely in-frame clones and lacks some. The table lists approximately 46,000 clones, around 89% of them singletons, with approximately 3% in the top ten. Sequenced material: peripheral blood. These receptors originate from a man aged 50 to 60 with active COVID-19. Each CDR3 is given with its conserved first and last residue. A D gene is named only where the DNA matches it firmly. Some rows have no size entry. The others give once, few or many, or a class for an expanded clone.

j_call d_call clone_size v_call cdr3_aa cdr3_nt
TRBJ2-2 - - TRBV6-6 CASYKSVSRAGELFF TGTGCCAGCTATAAAAGCGTGAGCCGCGCCGGGGAGCTGTTTTTT
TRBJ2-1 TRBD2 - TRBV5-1 CASSLGASGGAYNEQFF TGCGCCAGCAGCTTGGGTGCTAGCGGGGGGGCCTACAATGAGCAGTTCTTC
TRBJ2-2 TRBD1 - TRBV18 CASSPKTGLNTGELFF TGTGCCAGCTCACCGAAGACAGGGTTGAACACCGGGGAGCTGTTTTTT
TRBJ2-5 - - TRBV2 CASNGGRKTQYF TGTGCCAGCAACGGGGGTAGGAAGACCCAGTACTTC
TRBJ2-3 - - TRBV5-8 CASSFRDTQYF TGTGCCAGCAGCTTTCGAGATACGCAGTATTTT
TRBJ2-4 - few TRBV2 CASSDNRRIQYF TGTGCCAGCAGTGACAACAGGCGCATTCAGTACTTC
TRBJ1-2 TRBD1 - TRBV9 CASSGGSGGPYGYTF TGTGCCAGCAGCGGGGGCTCAGGGGGCCCCTATGGCTACACCTTC
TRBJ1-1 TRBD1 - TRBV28 CASSLSYQTGGVGAFF TGTGCCAGCAGTTTATCCTATCAGACAGGGGGCGTTGGCGCTTTCTTT
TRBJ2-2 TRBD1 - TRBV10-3 CAIRAGTANTGELFF TGTGCCATCAGGGCCGGGACAGCGAACACCGGGGAGCTGTTTTTT
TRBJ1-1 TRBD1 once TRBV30 CAWGQGNTEAFF TGTGCCTGGGGACAGGGAAACACTGAAGCTTTCTTT
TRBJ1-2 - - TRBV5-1 CASSPDGQPNYGYTF TGCGCCAGCAGCCCAGACGGACAGCCGAACTATGGCTACACCTTC
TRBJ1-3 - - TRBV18 CASSRRGDTIYF TGTGCCAGCTCACGGAGGGGAGACACCATATATTTT
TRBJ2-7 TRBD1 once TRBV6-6 CASSWVRGRYEQYF TGTGCCAGCTCCTGGGTCAGGGGGCGGTACGAGCAGTACTTC
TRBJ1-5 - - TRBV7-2 CASSATDSNQPQHF TGTGCCAGCAGCGCGACAGATAGCAATCAGCCCCAGCATTTT
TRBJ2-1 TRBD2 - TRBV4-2 CASSQEGLAGGIVLNEQFF TGTGCCAGCAGCCAAGAGGGACTAGCGGGGGGGATTGTGCTTAATGAGCAGTTCTTC
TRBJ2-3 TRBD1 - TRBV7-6 CASSLGVGTGSTDTQYF TGTGCCAGCAGCTTAGGCGTCGGGACAGGGAGCACAGATACGCAGTATTTT
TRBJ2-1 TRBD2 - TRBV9 CASSVGPSRGVNEQFF TGTGCCAGCAGCGTAGGTCCCTCGCGGGGGGTCAATGAGCAGTTCTTC
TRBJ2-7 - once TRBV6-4 CASSEEQGKSYEQYF TGTGCCAGCAGTGAGGAGCAGGGGAAGTCCTACGAGCAGTACTTC
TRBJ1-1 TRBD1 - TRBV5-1 CASSQTGELNTEAFF TGCGCCAGCAGCCAGACAGGGGAACTGAACACTGAAGCTTTCTTT
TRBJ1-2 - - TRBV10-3 CAISESPGYGYTF TGTGCCATCAGTGAGTCACCGGGCTATGGCTACACCTTC
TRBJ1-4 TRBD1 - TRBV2 CASSLHRGKANEKLFF TGTGCCAGCAGTCTACACAGGGGAAAAGCTAATGAAAAACTGTTTTTT
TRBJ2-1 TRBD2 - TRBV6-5 CASRVTGLDGEQFF TGTGCCAGCAGGGTGACGGGACTAGACGGTGAGCAGTTCTTC
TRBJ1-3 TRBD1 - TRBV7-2 CASSLSRQGTTIYF TGTGCCAGCAGCTTATCCCGACAGGGGACCACCATATATTTT
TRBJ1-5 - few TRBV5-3 CARRFLPSDQPQHF TGTGCCAGAAGGTTTTTACCGAGCGATCAGCCCCAGCATTTT
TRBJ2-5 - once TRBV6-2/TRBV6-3 CASSYSNSVQETQYF TGTGCCAGCAGTTACTCGAACAGTGTACAAGAGACCCAGTACTTC
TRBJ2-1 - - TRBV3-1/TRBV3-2 CASSQGPSAGNEQFF TGTGCCAGCAGCCAAGGGCCGTCTGCGGGCAATGAGCAGTTCTTC
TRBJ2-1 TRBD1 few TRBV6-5 CASRPRDRGYNEQFF TGTGCCAGCAGACCCCGGGACAGGGGCTACAATGAGCAGTTCTTC
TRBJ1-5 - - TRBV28 CASSPKTFTSNQPQHF TGTGCCAGCAGTCCTAAGACATTTACGAGCAATCAGCCCCAGCATTTT
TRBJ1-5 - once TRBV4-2 CASSQEGLRNQPQHF TGTGCCAGCAGCCAAGAGGGGCTCAGGAATCAGCCCCAGCATTTT
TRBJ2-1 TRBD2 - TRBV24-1 CATSRTSGGNEQFF TGTGCCACCAGTCGGACTAGCGGGGGAAATGAGCAGTTCTTC
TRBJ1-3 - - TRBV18 CASSLKRDRGNTIYF TGTGCCAGCTCCCTCAAGCGAGACAGGGGAAACACCATATATTTT
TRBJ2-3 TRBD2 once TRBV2 CASSGRLAATDTQYF TGTGCCAGCAGTGGGCGGCTAGCGGCCACAGATACGCAGTATTTT
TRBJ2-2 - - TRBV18 CASSPGLSSGELFF TGTGCCAGCTCACCGGGACTTTCCTCCGGGGAGCTGTTTTTT
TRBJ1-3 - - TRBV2 CASSEPHAQVSGNTIYF TGTGCCAGCAGTGAACCCCACGCACAGGTTTCTGGAAACACCATATATTTT
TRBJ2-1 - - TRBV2 CASSELTQRFF TGTGCCAGCAGTGAGTTGACACAACGGTTCTTC
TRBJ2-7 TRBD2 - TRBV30 CAWKSSGGAYEQYF TGTGCCTGGAAGAGTAGCGGGGGAGCCTACGAGCAGTACTTC
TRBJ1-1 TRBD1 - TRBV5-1 CASSLGQGRNTEAFF TGCGCCAGCAGCTTAGGACAGGGCCGAAACACTGAAGCTTTCTTT
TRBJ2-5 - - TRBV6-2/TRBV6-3 CASSYSRVQETQYF TGTGCCAGCAGTTACTCGAGAGTACAAGAGACCCAGTACTTC
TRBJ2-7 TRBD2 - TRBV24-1 CATSDHGTSGGAVYEQYF TGTGCCACCAGTGATCATGGGACTAGCGGGGGGGCTGTCTACGAGCAGTACTTC
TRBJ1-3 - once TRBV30 CAWSVERAGNTIYF TGTGCCTGGAGTGTTGAGAGGGCTGGAAACACCATATATTTT
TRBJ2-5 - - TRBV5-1 CASSLNTGTFQETQYF TGCGCCAGCAGCTTGAATACCGGGACATTCCAAGAGACCCAGTACTTC
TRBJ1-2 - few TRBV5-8 CASSLEGRDGYTF TGTGCCAGCAGCTTGGAGGGGAGGGATGGCTACACCTTC
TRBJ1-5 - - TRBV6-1 CASSEAPRGGPQKQPQHF TGTGCCAGCAGTGAAGCGCCCCGGGGGGGGCCCCAGAAACAGCCCCAGCATTTT
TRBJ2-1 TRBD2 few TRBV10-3 CATRKNSGGADEQFF TGTGCCACCCGAAAGAATAGCGGGGGGGCCGATGAGCAGTTCTTC
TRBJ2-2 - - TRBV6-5 CASSYGGATNTGELFF TGTGCCAGCAGTTACGGTGGGGCTACGAACACCGGGGAGCTGTTTTTT
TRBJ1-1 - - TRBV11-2 CASSLVGGNTEAFF TGTGCCAGCAGCTTAGTAGGCGGGAACACTGAAGCTTTCTTT
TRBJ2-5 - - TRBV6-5 CASSYSWRRIQETQYF TGTGCCAGCAGTTACTCGTGGCGGAGGATCCAAGAGACCCAGTACTTC
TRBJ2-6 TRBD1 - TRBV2 CASTRSGGQGAGANVLTF TGTGCCAGCACCAGATCCGGTGGACAGGGTGCCGGGGCCAACGTCCTGACTTTC
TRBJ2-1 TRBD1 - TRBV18 CASSPTAGGRNEQFF TGTGCCAGCTCACCAACGGCAGGGGGACGGAATGAGCAGTTCTTC
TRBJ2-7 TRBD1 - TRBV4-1 CASSQTTRRDRDEQYF TGCGCCAGCAGCCAGACAACCCGCCGGGACAGGGACGAGCAGTACTTC
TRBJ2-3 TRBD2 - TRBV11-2 CASSLGAGGPTYRTDTQYF TGTGCCAGCAGCTTAGGAGCGGGGGGGCCCACTTATCGCACAGATACGCAGTATTTT
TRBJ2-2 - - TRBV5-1 CASSPPKTGNTGELFF TGCGCCAGCAGCCCGCCAAAAACAGGGAACACCGGGGAGCTGTTTTTT
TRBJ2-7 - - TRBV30 CAWGRQANYEQYF TGTGCCTGGGGAAGGCAGGCCAACTACGAGCAGTACTTC
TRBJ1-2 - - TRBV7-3 CASSPSHQEGYTF TGTGCCAGCAGCCCCTCCCACCAGGAAGGCTACACCTTC
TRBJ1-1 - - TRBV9 CASSAIQGAEAFF TGTGCCAGCAGCGCGATACAGGGCGCTGAAGCTTTCTTT
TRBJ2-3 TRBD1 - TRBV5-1 CASSPGQDTDTQYF TGCGCCAGCAGCCCAGGACAGGACACAGATACGCAGTATTTT
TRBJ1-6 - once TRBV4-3 CASSQRQGRSPLHF TGCGCCAGCAGCCAACGGCAGGGTCGGTCACCCCTCCACTTT
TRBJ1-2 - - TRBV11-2 CASSLDEGSLNTF TGTGCCAGCAGCTTAGATGAGGGTTCTCTGAACACCTTC